The rows below give T cell receptor beta chains drawn from one sample of a study of cytomegalovirus exposure and HLA in healthy donors. Data came from immunoSEQ multiplex PCR; TCRdb stores just in-frame clones and leaves some out. Seen in this sample are tens of thousands of clones; the ten most common clones hold roughly 5.2%. Sequenced input: PBMCs. These receptors originate from a woman aged 40 to 50 in good health and CMV-seropositive. Each CDR3 is given with its conserved first and last residue. Each record gives: D gene, J gene, V gene, CDR3 protein, CDR3 DNA. A D gene is named only where the DNA matches it firmly.

TRBD2	TRBJ2-1	TRBV14	CASSPPAGSFGEQFF	TGTGCCAGCAGCCCCCCAGCGGGAAGTTTCGGTGAGCAGTTCTTC
NA	TRBJ2-5	TRBV7-5	CARSLVLQGDQETQYF	TGTGCCAGAAGCTTAGTATTGCAGGGCGACCAAGAGACCCAGTACTTC
NA	TRBJ1-1	TRBV6-6	CASSPRIYGEAFF	TGTGCCAGCAGCCCCCGGATTTACGGGGAAGCTTTCTTT
TRBD1	TRBJ1-2	TRBV6-1	CASRPGQGYGYTF	TGTGCCAGCAGACCCGGACAGGGCTATGGCTACACCTTC
TRBD1	TRBJ2-5	TRBV27	CATGTGVSPETQYF	TGTGCCACTGGGACAGGGGTCTCCCCGGAGACCCAGTACTTC
NA	TRBJ1-1	TRBV5-1	CASSFDPFEGEAFF	TGCGCCAGCAGCTTCGATCCGTTCGAGGGTGAAGCTTTCTTT
NA	TRBJ2-5	TRBV6-5	CASRAETQYF	TGTGCCAGCAGAGCGGAGACCCAGTACTTC
NA	TRBJ2-2	TRBV7-8	CASSPRTGELFF	TGTGCCAGCAGCCCTCGGACAGGGGAGCTGTTTTTT
NA	TRBJ1-5	TRBV7-9	CASSLADKQPQHF	TGTGCCAGCAGCTTGGCAGATAAACAGCCCCAGCATTTT
NA	TRBJ1-2	TRBV5-5	CASSLSLAGYTF	TGTGCCAGCAGCTTGTCACTAGCTGGCTACACCTTC
TRBD2	TRBJ2-7	TRBV11-1	CASSLGLAGGRSYEQYF	TGTGCCAGCAGCTTGGGACTAGCGGGGGGCCGTTCCTACGAGCAGTACTTC
NA	TRBJ2-5	TRBV6-1	CASSEGWGGVQETQYF	TGTGCCAGCAGTGAAGGTTGGGGCGGGGTCCAAGAGACCCAGTACTTC
NA	TRBJ2-2	TRBV7-9	CASSSNLRVAGELFF	TGTGCCAGCAGCTCCAATTTGCGGGTTGCCGGGGAGCTGTTTTTT
TRBD2	TRBJ2-7	TRBV4-3	CASSQEGLAGFNEQYF	TGCGCCAGCAGCCAAGAGGGACTAGCGGGGTTCAACGAGCAGTACTTC
TRBD2	TRBJ2-1	TRBV2	CASSGETSGGSNEQFF	TGTGCCAGCAGCGGGGAGACTAGCGGGGGGTCCAATGAGCAGTTCTTC
NA	TRBJ1-1	TRBV27	CASSQGVNTEAFF	TGTGCCAGCAGCCAAGGAGTGAACACTGAAGCTTTCTTT
NA	TRBJ2-2	TRBV18	CASSPPGTANTGELFF	TGTGCCAGCTCACCACCTGGCACAGCCAACACCGGGGAGCTGTTTTTT
NA	TRBJ1-2	TRBV7-9	CASSLGRRGYTF	TGTGCCAGCAGCTTAGGTCGGCGGGGCTACACCTTC
NA	TRBJ1-1	TRBV29-1	CSVGAGAEAFF	TGCAGCGTGGGGGCAGGGGCTGAAGCTTTCTTT